A selection of T cell receptor beta chains follows, all from one sample in a study of blood T cell repertoires in COVID-19. The repertoire was sequenced with immunoSEQ multiplex PCR; TCRdb's copy has only in-frame clones and lacks some. The sample carries about 300,000 clones, approximately 84% recorded once. Sequenced: PBMCs or T cells enriched from blood (not recorded which). The receptors originated from a man aged 30 to 39 who had recovered from COVID-19. Both conserved end residues are part of each CDR3.

>TRBJ2-7|TRBV5-1
CASSFTSSAYEQYF
>TRBJ2-5|TRBV6-5
CASSYAGQVQETQYF
>TRBJ2-2|TRBV3-1/TRBV3-2
CASSHLQGARTGELFF
>TRBJ1-1|TRBV5-1
CASSLATGGAGTEAFF
>TRBJ1-4|TRBV5-1
CASSFALQGEKLFF
>TRBJ2-1|TRBV15
CATKGLAGGQFF
>TRBJ1-4|TRBV19
CATKDRGQGEKLFF
>TRBJ2-5|TRBV11-2
CASSAGTSFVETQYF
>TRBJ1-1|TRBV5-4
CASSPITRINTEAFF
>TRBJ2-7|TRBV6-5
CASSTRGRAQYF
>TRBJ2-7|TRBV5-1
CASSSRTGVYEQYF
>TRBJ2-7|TRBV30
CAGRDRTSRISYEQYF
>TRBJ2-7|TRBV19
CASSLAGGSYEQYF
>TRBJ2-3|TRBV5-4
CASSLGGLAGEFADTQYF
>TRBJ1-6|TRBV27
CASSRTAGIGLSPLHF
>TRBJ1-6|TRBV7-2
CASSSPGQGTPLHF
>TRBJ2-3|TRBV5-4
CASSLDQRGGTDTQYF
>TRBJ1-1|TRBV10-1
CASGPGTEAFF
>TRBJ2-7|TRBV12-3/TRBV12-4
CASSQGSAYEQYF
>TRBJ1-5|TRBV28
CASGDPRGDHQPQHF
>TRBJ1-1|TRBV18
CASSELQGAEAFF
>TRBJ2-5|TRBV7-9
CASSRRTGQGLGETQYF